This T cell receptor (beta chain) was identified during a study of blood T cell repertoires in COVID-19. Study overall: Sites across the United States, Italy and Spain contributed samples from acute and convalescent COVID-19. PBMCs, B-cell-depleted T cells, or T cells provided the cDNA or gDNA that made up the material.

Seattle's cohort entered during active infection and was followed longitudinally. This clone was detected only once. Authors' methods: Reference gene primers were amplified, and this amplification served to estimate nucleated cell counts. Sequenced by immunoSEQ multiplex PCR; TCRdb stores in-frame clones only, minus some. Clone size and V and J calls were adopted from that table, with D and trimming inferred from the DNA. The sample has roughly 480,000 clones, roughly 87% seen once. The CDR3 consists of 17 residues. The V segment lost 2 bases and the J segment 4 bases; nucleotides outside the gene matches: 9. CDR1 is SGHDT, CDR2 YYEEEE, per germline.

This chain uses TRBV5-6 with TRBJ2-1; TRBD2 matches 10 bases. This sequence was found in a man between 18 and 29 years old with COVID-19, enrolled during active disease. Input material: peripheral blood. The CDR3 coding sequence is TGTGCCAGCAGCTTAGGGCCGCGGACTAGCGGATACAATGAGCAGTTCTTC. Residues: CASSLGPRTSGYNEQFF.